These T cell receptor beta chains were read from a single sample in a study of cytotoxic CD8 clonotypes in ibrutinib-treated CLL. The table came from immunoSEQ multiplex PCR; TCRdb's copy has only in-frame clones and leaves some out. The table has approximately 50,000 clones, roughly 71% seen once. The source was PBMCs, collected after 12 months of ibrutinib treatment. The receptors shown here come from a human donor with chronic lymphocytic leukemia. Each CDR3 is given with its conserved first and last residue. Fields, in order: clone size, CDR3 length, D gene, V gene, J gene, CDR3 DNA, CDR3 protein. A D gene is named only where the DNA matches it firmly. The size entry is marked missing in some rows and otherwise reads once, few, many or a size class.

.	12	.	TRBV7-9	TRBJ1-3	TGTGCCAGCAGCCAAGCCCGGGACACCATATATTTT	CASSQARDTIYF
.	16	TRBD2	TRBV7-2	TRBJ2-3	TGTGCCAGCAGTTCTTTAGCGGGAGGGAGGGGGGATACGCAGTATTTT	CASSSLAGGRGDTQYF
.	14	.	TRBV27	TRBJ1-1	TGTGCCAGCAGTTTAGAGGCCAGAAACACTGAAGCTTTCTTT	CASSLEARNTEAFF
.	14	TRBD2	TRBV29-1	TRBJ2-1	TGCAGCGTGATGACTAGCAGAACTTACAATGAGCAGTTCTTC	CSVMTSRTYNEQFF
.	13	.	TRBV30	TRBJ2-7	TGTGCCTGGCTCGGGGTCGGCTCCTACGAGCAGTACTTC	CAWLGVGSYEQYF
.	15	.	TRBV9	TRBJ2-7	TGTGCCAGCAGCGTGGGGGGACCGAGCTCCTACGAGCAGTACTTC	CASSVGGPSSYEQYF
.	14	.	TRBV19	TRBJ1-2	TGTGCCAGTAGTCGGGACAAGTCCCTCTATGGCTACACCTTC	CASSRDKSLYGYTF
.	18	.	TRBV2	TRBJ2-1	TGTGCCAGCAGTGAGATTCACCAAGGTAGGAGGTCCTACAATGAGCAGTTCTTC	CASSEIHQGRRSYNEQFF
few	15	TRBD1	TRBV6-5	TRBJ1-2	TGTGCCAGCAGTTACTCGACAGGGGGCGTCTATGGCTACACCTTC	CASSYSTGGVYGYTF
.	14	.	TRBV5-4	TRBJ2-5	TGTGCCAGCAGCGCCCCGGGACCACAAGAGACCCAGTACTTC	CASSAPGPQETQYF
.	14	.	TRBV5-4	TRBJ2-2	TGTGCCAGCAGCTCGGAGTCAGTCACCGGGGAGCTGTTTTTT	CASSSESVTGELFF
.	17	.	TRBV28	TRBJ2-2	TGTGCCAGCACCCTTCCGGGCAGAGACGCAAACACCGGGGAGCTGTTTTTT	CASTLPGRDANTGELFF
.	12	.	TRBV28	TRBJ1-1	TGTGCCAGCGAAGGTCAGGGGTTTGAAGCTTTCTTT	CASEGQGFEAFF
few	14	TRBD1	TRBV6-1	TRBJ1-1	TGTGCCAGCAGTGCGACAGGGGTTGGAACTGAAGCTTTCTTT	CASSATGVGTEAFF
.	13	TRBD1	TRBV28	TRBJ1-2	TGTGCCAGCAGACCGACAGGGACGATGAGCTACACCTTC	CASRPTGTMSYTF
many	15	.	TRBV5-6	TRBJ1-1	TGTGCCAGCAGCACCGAGACGGATGCGAACACTGAAGCTTTCTTT	CASSTETDANTEAFF
.	15	TRBD1	TRBV7-9	TRBJ1-2	TGTGCCAGCAGCCTGGGACAGGGGGCGCGGTATGGCTACACCTTC	CASSLGQGARYGYTF
.	19	.	TRBV21-1	TRBJ2-1	TGTGCCAGCGAGTTTCGGGGAATGGGGATCCACAAGTCCTACAATGAGCAGTTCTTC	CASEFRGMGIHKSYNEQFF
.	18	.	TRBV5-1	TRBJ2-6	TGCGCCAGCAGCTTGGAGGGCCCCCTAGTCCCTGGGGCCAACGTCCTGACTTTC	CASSLEGPLVPGANVLTF
.	15	TRBD1	TRBV11-2	TRBJ2-7	TGTGCCAGCAGATTAGGACAGGCCGGCTCCTACGAGCAGTACTTC	CASRLGQAGSYEQYF
.	17	TRBD2	TRBV11-1	TRBJ2-1	TGTGCCAGCAGCCTCGGGCTAGCGGGAGGCTCCTACAATGAGCAGTTCTTC	CASSLGLAGGSYNEQFF
.	16	.	TRBV28	TRBJ1-1	TGTGCCAGCAGTTTACCCTACGGTACCATGAACACTGAAGCTTTCTTT	CASSLPYGTMNTEAFF